These T cell receptor beta chains were read from a single sample in a study of persistence of HIV-infected CD4 T cells. TCRdb keeps only in-frame clones here, not all; method: immunoSEQ multiplex PCR. The sample has 45,000 to 55,000 clones, about four fifths seen once. No cognate antigen is known for these TCRs. Specimen: CD4+ T cells sorted from PBMCs after 18-hour stimulation, collected from a patient who received antiretroviral therapy. The receptor source for this set is an adult man with HIV who was CMV-seropositive. The CDR3 runs from the conserved cysteine through the conserved F or W. D genes are given only for firm matches. Where a row states a size, it is once, few, many or the class of an expanded clone; other rows omit it.

d_gene: -
v_gene: TRBV11-3
j_gene: TRBJ2-3
abundance: -
len: 12
CDR3nt: TGTGCCAGCAGCTTAAAGGGCCAGCGGGCCGATTTT
CDR3aa: CASSLKGQRADF

d_gene: -
v_gene: TRBV6-5
j_gene: TRBJ1-2
abundance: -
len: 13
CDR3nt: TGTGCCAGCAGCCGGACGGTCCTCGGGGGCTACACCTTC
CDR3aa: CASSRTVLGGYTF

d_gene: TRBD2
v_gene: TRBV5-6
j_gene: TRBJ2-2
abundance: -
len: 15
CDR3nt: TGTGCCAGCAGCCCCGGACTAGGGGAGACCGGGGAGCTGTTTTTT
CDR3aa: CASSPGLGETGELFF

d_gene: -
v_gene: TRBV5-4
j_gene: TRBJ1-1
abundance: -
len: 14
CDR3nt: TGTGCCAGCAGCCCCGTGATCGGGGGCACTGAAGCTTTCTTT
CDR3aa: CASSPVIGGTEAFF

d_gene: TRBD1
v_gene: TRBV6-2/TRBV6-3
j_gene: TRBJ2-1
abundance: few
len: 14
CDR3nt: TGTGCCAGCAGTTGGGACAGGGGATCAAATGAGCAGTTCTTC
CDR3aa: CASSWDRGSNEQFF

d_gene: TRBD1
v_gene: TRBV4-1
j_gene: TRBJ1-1
abundance: -
len: 18
CDR3nt: TGCGCCAGCAGCCCTCGTCTTCCAGGGGGGGGGACGAACACTGAAGCTTTCTTT
CDR3aa: CASSPRLPGGGTNTEAFF

d_gene: -
v_gene: TRBV5-6
j_gene: TRBJ1-1
abundance: -
len: 15
CDR3nt: TGTGCCAGCAGCGTAATTCAGGGAGGGAACACTGAAGCTTTCTTT
CDR3aa: CASSVIQGGNTEAFF

d_gene: -
v_gene: TRBV28
j_gene: TRBJ1-1
abundance: -
len: 15
CDR3nt: TGTGCCAGCAGTAGGATTGGGGGGCTGAACACTGAAGCTTTCTTT
CDR3aa: CASSRIGGLNTEAFF

d_gene: -
v_gene: TRBV19
j_gene: TRBJ2-7
abundance: -
len: 15
CDR3nt: TGTGCCAGTAGCCCCGCGGGAAGGGTCTTGGGCGAGCAGTACTTC
CDR3aa: CASSPAGRVLGEQYF

d_gene: TRBD1
v_gene: TRBV4-3
j_gene: TRBJ2-5
abundance: -
len: 14
CDR3nt: TGCGCCAGCGCCTGGACAGGGGGCCAAGAGACCCAGTACTTC
CDR3aa: CASAWTGGQETQYF

d_gene: -
v_gene: TRBV18
j_gene: TRBJ2-3
abundance: -
len: 15
CDR3nt: TGTGCCAGCTCACCAAGGGCGAGGGACACAGATACGCAGTATTTT
CDR3aa: CASSPRARDTDTQYF

d_gene: -
v_gene: TRBV5-1
j_gene: TRBJ2-2
abundance: -
len: 13
CDR3nt: TGCGCCAGCAGCTTTACGGTAACCGGGGAGCTGTTTTTT
CDR3aa: CASSFTVTGELFF

d_gene: TRBD2
v_gene: TRBV2
j_gene: TRBJ2-3
abundance: -
len: 17
CDR3nt: TGTGCCAGCGGAAGTGGGGGGGAGCTACATAGCACAGATACGCAGTATTTT
CDR3aa: CASGSGGELHSTDTQYF